These 19 T cell receptor beta chains were all obtained from the same sample, sequenced in a study of blood T cell repertoires in COVID-19. Assay: immunoSEQ multiplex PCR; the TCRdb copy retains only in-frame clones and omits some. The table has 250,000 to 350,000 clones, roughly 86% seen once. Sequencing used peripheral blood. The receptors stem from a woman in her forties or fifties who had recovered from COVID-19.

In regard to this clone: The junction shows a germline mismatch at one end, possibly a read error. This chain links TRBV5-6 with TRBJ1-4; 7 bases fit TRBD1. This CDR3 region has 15 residues. CDR1 is SGHDT and CDR2 is YYEEEE in the germline V gene. The CDR3, as DNA: TGTGCCAGCAGTTTGGACAGGCGTCTAGGGGAAAAACTGTTTTTT. It yields the protein CASSLDRRLGEKLFF. The entire variable domain, with the rest obtained from reference TRBV5-6 and TRBJ1-4, is as follows: DAGVTQSPTHLIKTRGQQVTLRCSPKSGHDTVSWYQQALGQGPQFIFQYYEEEERQRGNFPDRFSGHQFPNYSSELNVNALLLGDSALYLCASSLDRRLGEKLFFGSGTQLSVL.

For the CDR3, the DNA is TGTGCCAGTAGTACCCGGACTCCAAACACCGGGGAGCTGTTTTTT. Its translation: CASSTRTPNTGELFF. This chain connects TRBV19 to TRBJ2-2, with D possibly matching TRBD2 (5 bases). Germline CDR1 is LNHDA and CDR2 is SQIVND (reference sequence). The germline V and J ends were trimmed by 4 bases and 2 bases, with 11 bases remaining between them. The CDR3 has 15 residues. Based on the CDR3 plus reference TRBV19 and TRBJ2-2, the full variable domain is DGGITQSPKYLFRKEGQNVTLSCEQNLNHDAMYWYRQDPGQGLRLIYYSQIVNDFQKGDIAEGYSVSREKKESFPLTVTSAQKNPTAFYLCASSTRTPNTGELFFGEGSRLTVL.

The J gene is TRBJ2-7, the V gene TRBV6-5; no reliable D call. This CDR3 spans 13 amino acids. Germline values: CDR1 MNHEY, CDR2 SVGAGI. Trimming removed 5 bases from V and 0 bases from J, with 8 bases in between. The CDR3 nucleotides are TGTGCCAGCAGTCGAATGAGCTCCTACGAGCAGTACTTC. It codes for CASSRMSSYEQYF.

The CDR3 sequence: CASSLATVGGGIYNEQFF. The CDR3 DNA is TGCGCCAGCAGCTTGGCCACCGTGGGGGGAGGGATATACAATGAGCAGTTCTTC. The J gene is TRBJ2-1, the V gene TRBV5-1, with 7 bases matching TRBD2. The CDR3 runs 18 residues. Germline trimming cut 0 bases from V and 4 bases from J; bases unmatched to any gene: 13. The germline V gene encodes CDR1 SGHRS and CDR2 YFSETQ.

The J gene is TRBJ2-3, the V gene TRBV7-2, with D tentatively TRBD1 (6 bases). The CDR3 has 15 amino acids. The germline V gene encodes CDR1 SGHTA and CDR2 FQGNSA. Trimming took 1 base from V and 0 from J, leaving 8 bases between them. The CDR3 DNA reads as TGTGCCAGCAGCTTAGTGGGGGCCAGCACAGATACGCAGTATTTT. It yields the protein CASSLVGASTDTQYF. The whole variable domain, remainder taken from reference TRBV7-2 and TRBJ2-3, is GAGVSQSPSNKVTEKGKDVELRCDPISGHTALYWYRQSLGQGLEFLIYFQGNSAPDKSGLPSDRFSAERTGGSVSTLTIQRTQQEDSAVYLCASSLVGASTDTQYFGPGTRLTVL.

In its sample, this clone was seen a few times. The CDR3: CASSGFFGQGAKNIQYF. CDR3 DNA sequence: TGTGCCAGCAGTGGTTTTTTTGGACAGGGGGCCAAAAACATTCAGTACTTC. The chain couples TRBV2 to TRBJ2-4; 9 nucleotides match TRBD1. Germline V lookup: CDR1 SNHLY, CDR2 FYNNEI. The J segment lost 1 base and the V segment lost 4 bases, leaving 8 bases of the junction unmatched. The CDR3 loop spans 17 amino acids.

This chain links TRBV28 with TRBJ1-6, with 8 nucleotides matching TRBD1. This CDR3 has 15 residues. Germline V gene data show CDR1 as MDHEN and CDR2 as SYDVKM. V was pared by 5 bases and J by 10 bases, with 10 bases of the junction left unmatched. The CDR3 region has the DNA TGTGCCAGCAGTCTTGGACAGGGAGGGTACTCACCCCTCCACTTT. It encodes CASSLGQGGYSPLHF.

The chain combines TRBV30 with TRBJ1-4; D uncertain. Trimming shortened V by 3 bases and J by 7 bases, and 6 bases separated the two germline ends. CDR3 length: 11 amino acids. Germline CDR1 and CDR2: GTSNPN and SVGIG (reference sequence). CDR3 in DNA: TGTGCCTGGAGGGGGAGTGAAAAACTGTTTTTT. This sequence encodes CAWRGSEKLFF.

CDR3 protein: CASSQAFGTKTNEAFF. For the CDR3, the DNA is TGTGCCAGCAGCCAAGCATTTGGGACAAAAACCAATGAAGCTTTCTTT. The rearrangement uses TRBV3-1 (or the pseudogene TRBV3-2) and TRBJ1-1; D may be TRBD1 (6 bases). Trimming pared 1 base from V and 7 bases from J, leaving 19 bases between. The CDR3 extends over 16 amino acids. Looked up from germline, CDR1 is LGHDT and CDR2 is YNNKEL (reference sequence).

The chain has TRBV5-6 and TRBJ2-3; 7 nucleotides match TRBD2. Germline-derived CDR1 and CDR2 are SGHDT and YYEEEE. Unmatched junction bases numbered 7, after V lost 6 bases and J lost 0 bases. The CDR3 spans 15 residues. This chain's CDR3 is CASNFGGGSTDTQYF. The DNA for the CDR3 is TGTGCCAGCAACTTCGGCGGGGGTAGCACAGATACGCAGTATTTT.

In its sample, this clone was seen many times. The chain uses TRBV18 and TRBJ1-4; D gene uncertain. Germline CDR1 KGHSH, CDR2 LQKENI. Trimming removed 6 bases at V and 7 bases at J, with 21 bases between. This CDR3 spans 16 amino acids. The CDR3 DNA reads as TGTGCCAGCTCCCGACGACGGACTGCAAGAGGTGAAAAACTGTTTTTT. Protein sequence: CASSRRRTARGEKLFF.

The V and J genes are TRBV5-6 and TRBJ1-3, with a weak D call TRBD1 (5 bases). The germline gives CDR1 SGHDT, CDR2 YYEEEE. The CDR3 is 14 amino acids. Trimming left V 0 bases short and J 2 bases short, with 6 bases between. This chain's CDR3 is CASSLVGPGNTIYF. CDR3 in DNA: TGTGCCAGCAGCTTGGTGGGGCCTGGAAACACCATATATTTT.

The CDR3 region is CASSSRVRWNQPQHF. CDR3 sequence (DNA): TGTGCCAGCAGTTCCCGGGTCCGGTGGAATCAGCCCCAGCATTTT. The gene calls are TRBV28 and TRBJ1-5; no firm D call. The germline V gene encodes CDR1 MDHEN and CDR2 SYDVKM. This CDR3 has 15 residues. V gave up 4 bases and J gave up 4 bases, with 14 bases separating them.

The sample holds one count of this clone. The rearrangement joins TRBV15 to TRBJ1-4; D is ambiguous. With 1 base removed from V and 8 bases from J, the gap between germline ends came to 17 bases. There are 16 residues in the CDR3. Germline CDR1 and CDR2: LNHNV and YYDKDF (reference sequence). The CDR3 DNA follows: TGTGCCACCAGCAGAGTAGGAGGGAGGAGAGGAGAAAAACTGTTTTTT. It is translated as CATSRVGGRRGEKLFF.

The V gene is TRBV7-2, the J gene TRBJ2-1, with D maybe TRBD2 (5 bases). CDR3 size: 14 residues. Looked up from germline, CDR1 is SGHTA and CDR2 is FQGNSA. The V gene lost 4 bases and the J gene lost 4 bases, with 11 bases spanning the gap. Written as DNA, the CDR3 is TGTGCCAGCAGCTCCGCCGGGAATTACAATGAGCAGTTCTTC. It is translated as CASSSAGNYNEQFF.

This sequence joins TRBV15 and TRBJ2-2; possibly TRBD1 for D (6 bases). V lost 0 bases to trimming and J lost 7 bases, with 12 bases between them. The CDR3 loop spans 15 amino acids. Germline assignment: CDR1 LNHNV and CDR2 YYDKDF (reference sequence). CDR3 nucleotide sequence: TGTGCCACCAGCAGAGAGGCAGGGGAACACGGGGAGCTGTTTTTT. As protein: CATSREAGEHGELFF.

In its sample, this clone was seen once. This chain links TRBV10-1 with TRBJ1-6; D may be TRBD1 (6 bases). Trimming cost V 0 bases and J 7 bases, with 10 bases left between them. Germline V gene lookup returns CDR1 WNHNN and CDR2 SYGVQD (reference sequence). CDR3 length equals 15 residues. CDR3 region: CASSESRTENSPLHF. CDR3 sequence (DNA): TGCGCCAGCAGTGAGTCGCGGACAGAGAATTCACCCCTCCACTTT.

The rearrangement joins TRBV9 to TRBJ2-3; 8 nucleotides match TRBD1. Trimming at V came to 4 bases and at J to 1 base, leaving 8 bases not matched to a gene. The CDR3 length is 16 residues. Germline V gene sequence: CDR1 SGDLS, CDR2 YYNGEE. The DNA of the CDR3 is TGTGCCAGCAGCCTCCGGACAGGGAGTGGCACAGATACGCAGTATTTT. Translation gives CASSLRTGSGTDTQYF.

This clone has only one observation. The chain couples TRBV15 to TRBJ1-4; D gene uncertain. The V end lost 1 base, the J end lost 7 bases, and 13 bases lay between the germline ends. The V gene's germline CDR1 is LNHNV and CDR2 YYDKDF (reference sequence). This CDR3 comprises 15 residues. The CDR3 protein is CATSRGDRGFEKLFF. The CDR3 nucleotides read TGTGCCACCAGCAGAGGGGATAGAGGGTTTGAAAAACTGTTTTTT.